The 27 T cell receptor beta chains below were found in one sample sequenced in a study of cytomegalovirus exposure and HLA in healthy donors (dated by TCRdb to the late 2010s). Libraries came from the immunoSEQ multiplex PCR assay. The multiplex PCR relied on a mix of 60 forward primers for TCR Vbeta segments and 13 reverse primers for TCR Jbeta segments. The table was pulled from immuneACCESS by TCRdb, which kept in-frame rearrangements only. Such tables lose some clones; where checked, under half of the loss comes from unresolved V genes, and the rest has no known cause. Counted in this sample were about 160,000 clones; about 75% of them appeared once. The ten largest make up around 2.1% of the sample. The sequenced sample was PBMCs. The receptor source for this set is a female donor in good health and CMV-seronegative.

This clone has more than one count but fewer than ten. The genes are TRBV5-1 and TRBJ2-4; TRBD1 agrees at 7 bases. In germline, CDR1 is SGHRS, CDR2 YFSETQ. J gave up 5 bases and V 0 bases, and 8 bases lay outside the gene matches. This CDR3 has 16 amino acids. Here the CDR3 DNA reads TGCGCCAGCAGCTTGGGTGGGACAGAGGTTGAAAACATTCAGTACTTC. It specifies CASSLGGTEVENIQYF.

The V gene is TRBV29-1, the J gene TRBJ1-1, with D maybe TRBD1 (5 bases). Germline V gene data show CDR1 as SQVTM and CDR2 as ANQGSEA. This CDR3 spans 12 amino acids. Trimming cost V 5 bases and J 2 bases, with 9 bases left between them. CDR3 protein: CSVSRVNTEAFF. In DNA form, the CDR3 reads TGCAGCGTTAGCAGGGTAAACACTGAAGCTTTCTTT.

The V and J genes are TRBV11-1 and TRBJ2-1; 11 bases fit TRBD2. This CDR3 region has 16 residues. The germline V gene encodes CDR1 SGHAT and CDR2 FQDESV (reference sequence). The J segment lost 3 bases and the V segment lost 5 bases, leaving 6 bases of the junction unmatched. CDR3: CASSTLAGGNYNEQFF. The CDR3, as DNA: TGTGCCAGCAGCACGCTAGCGGGAGGAAACTACAATGAGCAGTTCTTC.

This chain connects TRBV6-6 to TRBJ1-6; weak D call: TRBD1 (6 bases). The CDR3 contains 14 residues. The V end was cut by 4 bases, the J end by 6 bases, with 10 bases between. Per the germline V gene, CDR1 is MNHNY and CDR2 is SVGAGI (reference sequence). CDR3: CASSLDRANSPLHF. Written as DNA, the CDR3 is TGTGCCAGCAGTTTGGACAGAGCTAATTCACCCCTCCACTTT.

CDR3 DNA sequence: TGTGCCAGCAGCTTAGTAGCAGGGGGGACTGAGACCCAGTACTTC. It is translated as CASSLVAGGTETQYF. The chain couples TRBV11-2 to TRBJ2-5; D perhaps matches TRBD1 (7 bases). CDR1 SGHAT and CDR2 FQNNGV come from the germline V gene. V lost 1 base to trimming and J lost 5 bases, with 14 bases between them. The CDR3 consists of 15 residues.

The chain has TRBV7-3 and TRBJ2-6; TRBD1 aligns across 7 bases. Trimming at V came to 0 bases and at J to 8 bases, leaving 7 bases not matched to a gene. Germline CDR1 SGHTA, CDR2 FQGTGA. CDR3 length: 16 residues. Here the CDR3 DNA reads TGTGCCAGCAGCTTAACGGTAGGGGGCAGGACCAACGTCCTGACTTTC. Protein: CASSLTVGGRTNVLTF. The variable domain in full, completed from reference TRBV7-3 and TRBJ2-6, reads GAGVSQTPSNKVTEKGKYVELRCDPISGHTALYWYRQSLGQGPEFLIYFQGTGAADDSGLPNDRFFAVRPEGSVSTLKIQRTERGDSAVYLCASSLTVGGRTNVLTFGAGSRLTVL.

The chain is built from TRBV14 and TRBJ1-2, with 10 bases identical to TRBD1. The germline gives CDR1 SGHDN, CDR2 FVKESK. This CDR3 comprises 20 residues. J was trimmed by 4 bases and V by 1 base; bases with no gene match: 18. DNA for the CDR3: TGTGCCAGCAGCCAAGGGGAAACCGGGACAGGGGCCCCTTTGATCTATGGCTACACCTTC. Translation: CASSQGETGTGAPLIYGYTF.

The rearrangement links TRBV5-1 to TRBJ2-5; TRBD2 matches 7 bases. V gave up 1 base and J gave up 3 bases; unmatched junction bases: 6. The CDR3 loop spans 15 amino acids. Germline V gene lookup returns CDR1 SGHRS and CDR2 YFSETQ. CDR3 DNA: TGCGCCAGCAGCTTGATCCGGACTAGAAAAGAGACCCAGTACTTC. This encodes CASSLIRTRKETQYF.

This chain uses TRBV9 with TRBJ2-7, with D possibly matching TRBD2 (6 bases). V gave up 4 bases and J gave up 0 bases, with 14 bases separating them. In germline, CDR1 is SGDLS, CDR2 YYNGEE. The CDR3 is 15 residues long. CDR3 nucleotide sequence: TGTGCCAGCAGCCAAGACGTCGGGAGCTCCTACGAGCAGTACTTC. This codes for CASSQDVGSSYEQYF.

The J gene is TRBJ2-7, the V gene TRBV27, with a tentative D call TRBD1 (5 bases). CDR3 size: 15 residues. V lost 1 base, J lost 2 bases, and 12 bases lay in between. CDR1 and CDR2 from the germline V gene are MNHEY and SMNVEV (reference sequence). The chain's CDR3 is CASSLFGQAAYEQYF. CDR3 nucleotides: TGTGCCAGCAGTTTATTCGGACAAGCCGCCTACGAGCAGTACTTC.

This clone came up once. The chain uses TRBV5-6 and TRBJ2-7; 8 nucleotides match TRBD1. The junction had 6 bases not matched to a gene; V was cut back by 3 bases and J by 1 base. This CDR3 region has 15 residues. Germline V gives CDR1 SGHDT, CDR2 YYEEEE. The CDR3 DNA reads TGTGCCAGCAGCTCAGGGGGCGAGGGGTCCTACGAGCAGTACTTC. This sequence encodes CASSSGGEGSYEQYF.

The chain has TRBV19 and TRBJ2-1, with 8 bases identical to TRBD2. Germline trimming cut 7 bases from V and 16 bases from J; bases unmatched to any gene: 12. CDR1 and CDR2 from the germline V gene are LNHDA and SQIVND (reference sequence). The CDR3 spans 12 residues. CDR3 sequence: CASNPSGGAFFF. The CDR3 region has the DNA TGTGCCAGTAATCCCTCCGGGGGGGCCTTTTTCTTC. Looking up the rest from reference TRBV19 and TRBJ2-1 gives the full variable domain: DGGITQSPKYLFRKEGQNVTLSCEQNLNHDAMYWYRQDPGQGLRLIYYSQIVNDFQKGDIAEGYSVSREKKESFPLTVTSAQKNPTAFYLCASNPSGGAFFFGPGTRLTVL.

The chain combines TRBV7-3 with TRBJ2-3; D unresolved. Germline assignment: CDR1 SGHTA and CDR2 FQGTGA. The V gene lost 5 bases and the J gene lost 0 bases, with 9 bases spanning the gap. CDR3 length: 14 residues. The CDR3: CASSQAQSTDTQYF. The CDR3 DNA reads TGTGCCAGCAGCCAAGCCCAAAGCACAGATACGCAGTATTTT.

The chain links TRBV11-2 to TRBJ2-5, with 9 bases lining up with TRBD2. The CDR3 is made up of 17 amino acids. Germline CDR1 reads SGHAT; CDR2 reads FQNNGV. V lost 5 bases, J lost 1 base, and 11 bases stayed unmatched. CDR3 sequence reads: CASSLGATSGFQETQYF. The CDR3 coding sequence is TGTGCCAGCAGCCTGGGGGCAACTAGCGGGTTCCAAGAGACCCAGTACTTC.

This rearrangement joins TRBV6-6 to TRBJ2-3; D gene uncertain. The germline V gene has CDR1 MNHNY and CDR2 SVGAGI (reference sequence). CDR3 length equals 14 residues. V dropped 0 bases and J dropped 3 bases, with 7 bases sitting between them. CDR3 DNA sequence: TGTGCCAGCAGTTACTCGAGCCGGACAGATACGCAGTATTTT. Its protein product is CASSYSSRTDTQYF.

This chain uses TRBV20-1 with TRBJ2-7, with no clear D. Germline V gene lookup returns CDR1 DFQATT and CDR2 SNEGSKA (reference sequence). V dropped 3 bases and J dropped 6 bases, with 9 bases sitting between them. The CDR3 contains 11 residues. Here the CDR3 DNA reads TGCAGTGCTAGCAGGTTATCCGAGCAGTACTTC. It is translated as CSASRLSEQYF.

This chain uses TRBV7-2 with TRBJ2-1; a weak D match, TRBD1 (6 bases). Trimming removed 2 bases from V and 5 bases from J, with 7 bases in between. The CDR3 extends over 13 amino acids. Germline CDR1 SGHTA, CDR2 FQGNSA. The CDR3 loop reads CASSLNRDNEQFF. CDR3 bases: TGTGCCAGCAGCTTAAACAGGGACAATGAGCAGTTCTTC.

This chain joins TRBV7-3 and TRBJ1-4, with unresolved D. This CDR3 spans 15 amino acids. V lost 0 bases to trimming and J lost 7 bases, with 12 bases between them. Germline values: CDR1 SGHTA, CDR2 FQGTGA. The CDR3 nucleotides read TGTGCCAGCAGCTTAACAGGAGGGCTGGGTGAAAAACTGTTTTTT. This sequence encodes CASSLTGGLGEKLFF.

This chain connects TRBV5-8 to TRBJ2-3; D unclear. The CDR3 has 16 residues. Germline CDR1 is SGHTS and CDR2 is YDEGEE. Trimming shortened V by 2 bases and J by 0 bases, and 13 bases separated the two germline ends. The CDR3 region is CASSLVTTYSTDTQYF. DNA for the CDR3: TGTGCCAGCAGCTTAGTAACAACATATAGCACAGATACGCAGTATTTT.

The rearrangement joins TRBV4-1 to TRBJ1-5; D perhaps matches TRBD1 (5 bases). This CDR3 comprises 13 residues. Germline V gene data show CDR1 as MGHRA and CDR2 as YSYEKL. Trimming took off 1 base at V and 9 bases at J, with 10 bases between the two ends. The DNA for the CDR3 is TGCGCCAGCAGCCAAGTTGTTCAGGGGCCCCAGCATTTT. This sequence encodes CASSQVVQGPQHF.

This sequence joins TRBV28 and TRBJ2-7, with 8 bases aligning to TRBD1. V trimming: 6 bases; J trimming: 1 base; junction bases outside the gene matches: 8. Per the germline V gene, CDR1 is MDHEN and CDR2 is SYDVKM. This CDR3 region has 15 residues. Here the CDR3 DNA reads TGTGCCAGCAGCCTAGGGACAGGTTATTCCTACGAGCAGTACTTC. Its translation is CASSLGTGYSYEQYF. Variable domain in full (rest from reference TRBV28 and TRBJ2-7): DVKVTQSSRYLVKRTGEKVFLECVQDMDHENMFWYRQDPGLGLRLIYFSYDVKMKEKGDIPEGYSVSREKKERFSLILESASTNQTSMYLCASSLGTGYSYEQYFGPGTRLTVT.

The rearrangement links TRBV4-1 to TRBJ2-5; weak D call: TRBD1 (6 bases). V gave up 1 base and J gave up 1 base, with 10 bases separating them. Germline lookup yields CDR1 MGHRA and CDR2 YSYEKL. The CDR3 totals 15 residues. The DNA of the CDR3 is TGCGCCAGCAGCCAAGGGACAGACCGCCAAGAGACCCAGTACTTC. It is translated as CASSQGTDRQETQYF.

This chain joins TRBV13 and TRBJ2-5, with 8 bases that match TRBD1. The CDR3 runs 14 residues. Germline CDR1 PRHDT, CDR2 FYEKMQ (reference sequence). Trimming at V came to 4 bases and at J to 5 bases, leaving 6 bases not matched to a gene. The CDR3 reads CASSSRTGGETQYF. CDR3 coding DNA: TGTGCCAGCAGCTCACGAACAGGGGGGGAGACCCAGTACTTC.

The CDR3 DNA follows: TGTGCCAGCAGCTTGGGGCCGATGTTTAACACCGGGGAGCTGTTTTTT. This codes for CASSLGPMFNTGELFF. The chain links TRBV5-6 to TRBJ2-2; the D is unclear. The V gene's germline CDR1 is SGHDT and CDR2 YYEEEE. This CDR3 is 16 amino acids long. The ends were cut back, 0 bases at V and 2 bases at J, with 11 bases in the middle.

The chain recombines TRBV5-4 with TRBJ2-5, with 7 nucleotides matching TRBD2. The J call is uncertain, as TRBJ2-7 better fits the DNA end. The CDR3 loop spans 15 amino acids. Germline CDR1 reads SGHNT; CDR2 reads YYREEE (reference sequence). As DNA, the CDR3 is TGTGCCAGCAGCTTGCGGGGGGTAGTCCCCTACGAGCAGTACTTC. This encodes CASSLRGVVPYEQYF.

CDR3 nucleotides: TGCGCCAGCAGCCTCCAGGGGGTTCAAGAGACCCAGTACTTC. Protein: CASSLQGVQETQYF. This chain connects TRBV5-1 to TRBJ2-5; TRBD1 agrees at 7 bases. CDR1 is SGHRS, CDR2 YFSETQ, per germline. Trimming at V came to 4 bases and at J to 2 bases, leaving 5 bases not matched to a gene. The CDR3 extends over 14 amino acids.

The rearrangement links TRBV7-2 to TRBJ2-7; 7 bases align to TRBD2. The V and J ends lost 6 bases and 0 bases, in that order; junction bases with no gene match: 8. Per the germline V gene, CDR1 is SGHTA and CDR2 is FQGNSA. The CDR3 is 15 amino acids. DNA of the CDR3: TGTGCCAGCAGTTCCGGACTAGGAATCTCCTACGAGCAGTACTTC. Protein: CASSSGLGISYEQYF.